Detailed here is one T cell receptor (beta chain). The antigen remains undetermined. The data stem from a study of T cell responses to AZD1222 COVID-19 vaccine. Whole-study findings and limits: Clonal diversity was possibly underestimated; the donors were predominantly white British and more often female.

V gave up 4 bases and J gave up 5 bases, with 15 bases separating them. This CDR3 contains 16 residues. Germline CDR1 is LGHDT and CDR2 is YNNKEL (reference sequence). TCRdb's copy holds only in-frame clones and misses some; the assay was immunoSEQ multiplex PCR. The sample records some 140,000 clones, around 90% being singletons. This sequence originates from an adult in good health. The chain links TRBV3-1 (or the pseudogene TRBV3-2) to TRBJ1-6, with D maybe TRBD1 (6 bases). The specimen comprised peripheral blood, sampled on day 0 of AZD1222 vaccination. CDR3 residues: CASSRKRAGDNSPLHF. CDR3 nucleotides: TGTGCCAGCAGCCGGAAGCGGGCAGGGGATAATTCACCCCTCCACTTT.